A single sample is the source of the 32 T cell receptor beta chains below, sequenced in a study of chemoradiotherapy in HPV16-positive cancers. Produced via immunoSEQ multiplex PCR; TCRdb's table is partial and in-frame only. The sample records fewer than 70,000 clones, about 92% being singletons. The specimen was blood, collected from a patient who underwent chemoradiotherapy. The receptors derive from a human donor with HPV-associated anogenital cancer.

Worth noting for this clone: The CDR3 end shows no conserved phenylalanine or tryptophan, and so a read error is likely. The chain links TRBV7-2 to TRBJ1-1, with D hard to call. CDR1 and CDR2 from the germline V gene are SGHTA and FQGNSA. This CDR3 region has 14 residues. Between the trimmed V and J ends, which lost 1 base and 1 base, there was a span of 7 bases. In nucleotides, the CDR3 is TGTGCCAGCAGCTTAGTCCTGGGGAACACTGAAGCTTTCCTT. Amino acids: CASSLVLGNTEAFL.

The genes are TRBV19 and TRBJ1-4; D gene uncertain. The CDR3 is 14 amino acids. The germline V and J ends were trimmed by 5 bases and 8 bases, with 15 bases remaining between them. The germline CDR1 and CDR2 sequences are LNHDA and SQIVND (reference sequence). The CDR3 nucleotides are TGTGCCAGTAGTCACCTGGGGTCCTTGGAAAAACTGTTTTTT. Amino acid sequence: CASSHLGSLEKLFF.

This clone appeared a few times. The V gene is TRBV5-6, the J gene TRBJ2-1; perhaps TRBD2 as D (5 bases). Germline CDR1 SGHDT, CDR2 YYEEEE. V was trimmed by 0 bases and J by 4 bases, leaving 11 bases between them. The CDR3 length is 15 residues. The CDR3 sequence: CASSLGDREYNEQFF. The CDR3 nucleotides read TGTGCCAGCAGCTTGGGTGACCGGGAATACAATGAGCAGTTCTTC.

The chain combines TRBV29-1 with TRBJ1-1; TRBD1 is a possible D gene (5 bases). The CDR3 has 13 residues. Germline values: CDR1 SQVTM, CDR2 ANQGSEA. V shed 7 bases and J shed 2 bases, with 14 bases lying between them. CDR3: CSATKGRNTEAFF. The CDR3 DNA follows: TGCAGCGCGACCAAGGGGAGAAACACTGAAGCTTTCTTT.

V usage is TRBV29-1 and J usage is TRBJ1-1; D is possibly TRBD1 (5 bases). V dropped 6 bases and J dropped 3 bases, with 14 bases sitting between them. Per the germline V gene, CDR1 is SQVTM and CDR2 is ANQGSEA. The CDR3 runs to 13 residues. CDR3 protein: CSVAPMGDTEAFF. The CDR3 region has the DNA TGCAGCGTAGCCCCCATGGGGGACACTGAAGCTTTCTTT.

The chain carries TRBV2 and TRBJ1-5, with D perhaps matching TRBD1 (5 bases). The ends were cut back, 1 base at V and 6 bases at J, with 10 bases in the middle. Germline V gives CDR1 SNHLY, CDR2 FYNNEI. The CDR3 is 14 amino acids. As DNA, the CDR3 is TGTGCCAGCAGTGAAGAAGGGGCTGTTCAGCCCCAGCATTTT. Its translation is CASSEEGAVQPQHF.

This CDR3 reads CASSLAQAVPYLFF. CDR3 nucleotides: TGCGCCAGCAGCTTGGCTCAAGCAGTCCCTTACCTGTTTTTT. This chain joins TRBV5-1 and TRBJ2-2, with D unclear. The germline CDR1 and CDR2 sequences are SGHRS and YFSETQ. The CDR3 loop spans 14 amino acids. V lost 0 bases and J 14 bases, leaving 17 bases between the germline ends. Supplemented by reference TRBV5-1 and TRBJ2-2, the full variable domain reads KAGVTQTPRYLIKTRGQQVTLSCSPISGHRSVSWYQQTPGQGLQFLFEYFSETQRNKGNFPGRFSGRQFSNSRSEMNVSTLELGDSALYLCASSLAQAVPYLFFGEGSRLTVL.

This chain links TRBV10-2 with TRBJ2-7, with a tentative D call TRBD1 (5 bases). The germline V gene encodes CDR1 WSHSY and CDR2 SAAADI. V lost 8 bases and J 2 bases, leaving 16 bases between the germline ends. This CDR3 has 14 residues. The CDR3 region is CASYDGHPPYEQYF. DNA for the CDR3: TGCGCCAGCTACGATGGACACCCACCCTACGAGCAGTACTTC.

The genes are TRBV6-5 and TRBJ1-6; unclear D gene. The germline V gene encodes CDR1 MNHEY and CDR2 SVGAGI. This CDR3 has 14 amino acids. Trimming left V 5 bases short and J 7 bases short, with 12 bases between. This chain's CDR3 is CASSHGPGNSPLHF. CDR3 sequence (DNA): TGTGCCAGCAGTCATGGACCGGGAAATTCACCCCTCCACTTT.

This rearrangement joins TRBV2 to TRBJ2-3, with 9 positions matching TRBD1. Trimming removed 4 bases from V and 4 bases from J; junction bases left unmatched: 6. Germline assignment: CDR1 SNHLY and CDR2 FYNNEI. The CDR3 has 15 residues. The CDR3 DNA follows: TGTGCCAGCAGTGGTTCTACAGGGGGCCCAGATACGCAGTATTTT. Amino acid sequence: CASSGSTGGPDTQYF.

The rearrangement uses TRBV18 and TRBJ2-3; a weak D match, TRBD1 (5 bases). V was shortened by 3 bases and J by 5 bases, with 9 bases between the two germline ends. Germline V CDR1 and CDR2: KGHSH, LQKENI. The CDR3 covers 13 residues. Here the CDR3 DNA reads TGTGCCAGCTCACCCAACCAGGGAGATACGCAGTATTTT. Amino acid sequence: CASSPNQGDTQYF.

V usage is TRBV30 and J usage is TRBJ2-7; D ambiguous. The CDR3 is made up of 15 amino acids. Germline values: CDR1 GTSNPN, CDR2 SVGIG (reference sequence). V was cut by 2 bases and J by 6 bases, with 20 bases left in between. The CDR3 DNA follows: TGTGCCTGGAGTCGTCCGGGCCCCATGTTGTCCGAGCAGTACTTC. It translates to CAWSRPGPMLSEQYF.

The chain combines TRBV6-1 with TRBJ2-2, with D hard to call. CDR1 and CDR2 from the germline V gene are MNHNS and SASEGT. Trimming left V 6 bases short and J 1 base short, with 9 bases between. The CDR3 loop spans 14 amino acids. The CDR3 nucleotides read TGTGCCAGCAGGACACAGCGGAACACCGGGGAGCTGTTTTTT. It is translated as CASRTQRNTGELFF.

The chain links TRBV11-3 to TRBJ1-1; 10 bases fit TRBD1. With 4 bases clipped from V and 5 bases from J, the junction kept 1 base outside the gene matches. The CDR3 sequence is 13 residues long. CDR1 and CDR2 from the germline V gene are SGHNT and YENEEA. The CDR3 loop reads CASSWTGGTEAFF. The CDR3 DNA is TGTGCCAGCAGCTGGACAGGGGGGACTGAAGCTTTCTTT.

The V and J genes are TRBV15 and TRBJ2-5; 7 bases are shared with TRBD2. This CDR3 contains 17 residues. Germline values: CDR1 LNHNV, CDR2 YYDKDF (reference sequence). Unmatched junction bases numbered 12, after V lost 2 bases and J lost 3 bases. The CDR3 coding sequence is TGTGCCACCAGCAGATCCTCTTCGGCCAGCGGGGAAGAGACCCAGTACTTC. This sequence encodes CATSRSSSASGEETQYF.

The chain recombines TRBV4-1 with TRBJ2-1; 7 bases are a match to TRBD2. J gave up 10 bases and V 4 bases, and 7 bases lay outside the gene matches. Germline CDR1 is MGHRA and CDR2 is YSYEKL. The length of the CDR3 is 13 residues. The CDR3: CASSRGGGYEQFF. The CDR3 DNA reads as TGCGCCAGCAGCCGTGGGGGGGGATACGAGCAGTTCTTC.

The V call is TRBV6-5, the J call TRBJ2-7, with D unresolved. This CDR3 comprises 12 residues. Germline CDR1 is MNHEY and CDR2 is SVGAGI. Trimming removed 6 bases from V and 4 bases from J, with 10 bases in between. This CDR3 reads CASRSPPYEQYF. The CDR3 DNA is TGTGCCAGCAGGTCTCCCCCATACGAGCAGTACTTC.

The CDR3: CASSLGSPVRELFF. The CDR3 DNA reads as TGTGCCAGCAGCTTGGGTAGTCCTGTAAGGGAGCTGTTTTTT. This chain joins TRBV5-4 and TRBJ2-2; D is ambiguous. The germline gives CDR1 SGHNT, CDR2 YYREEE (reference sequence). Deletions cut 0 bases from V and 9 bases from J, with 12 bases between. CDR3 length: 14 amino acids.

This clone has just one count. The V and J genes are TRBV10-1 and TRBJ2-2, with 7 bases identical to TRBD2. The germline CDR1 and CDR2 sequences are WNHNN and SYGVQD (reference sequence). V trimming: 7 bases; J trimming: 0 bases; junction bases outside the gene matches: 8. The CDR3 is made up of 16 amino acids. The CDR3 loop is CASMGGGPSNTGELFF. The CDR3 DNA reads TGCGCCAGCATGGGGGGAGGGCCTTCGAACACCGGGGAGCTGTTTTTT.

CDR3: CASSLAPVAGAYEQYF. Here the CDR3 DNA reads TGTGCCAGCAGCTTAGCGCCCGTAGCGGGGGCCTACGAGCAGTACTTC. This sequence joins TRBV7-2 and TRBJ2-7; 9 nucleotides align to TRBD2. CDR1 and CDR2 from the germline V gene are SGHTA and FQGNSA. This CDR3 is 16 amino acids long. V lost 0 bases to trimming and J lost 2 bases; unmatched junction nucleotides: 5. Looking up the rest from reference TRBV7-2 and TRBJ2-7 gives the full variable domain: GAGVSQSPSNKVTEKGKDVELRCDPISGHTALYWYRQSLGQGLEFLIYFQGNSAPDKSGLPSDRFSAERTGGSVSTLTIQRTQQEDSAVYLCASSLAPVAGAYEQYFGPGTRLTVT.

This sequence joins TRBV5-6 and TRBJ1-1; D may be TRBD1 (6 bases). Trimming shortened V by 3 bases and J by 4 bases, and 13 bases separated the two germline ends. Germline CDR1 is SGHDT and CDR2 is YYEEEE. This CDR3 contains 14 residues. CDR3 region: CASSSPGAVTEAFF. The DNA for the CDR3 is TGTGCCAGCAGCTCCCCAGGGGCTGTCACTGAAGCTTTCTTT. Based on the CDR3 plus reference TRBV5-6 and TRBJ1-1, the full variable domain is DAGVTQSPTHLIKTRGQQVTLRCSPKSGHDTVSWYQQALGQGPQFIFQYYEEEERQRGNFPDRFSGHQFPNYSSELNVNALLLGDSALYLCASSSPGAVTEAFFGQGTRLTVV.

This clone came up once. The J gene is TRBJ1-3, the V gene TRBV29-1; D remains unclear. CDR3 length: 13 residues. In germline, CDR1 is SQVTM, CDR2 ANQGSEA. V lost 7 bases and J lost 0, with 10 bases in between. In DNA form, the CDR3 reads TGCAGCGGGGAAGTTCGCTCTGGAAACACCATATATTTT. As protein: CSGEVRSGNTIYF.

V usage is TRBV30 and J usage is TRBJ2-2; no definite D call. Trimming removed 0 bases from V and 6 bases from J, with 14 bases in between. The germline V gene encodes CDR1 GTSNPN and CDR2 SVGIG (reference sequence). The CDR3 contains 15 residues. CDR3 protein: CAWSVEWGRSGELFF. The CDR3 nucleotides read TGTGCCTGGAGTGTAGAGTGGGGTAGATCCGGGGAGCTGTTTTTT.

This clone appeared once. CDR3 coding DNA: TGTGCCAGCAGCTCCCTCCGGGACAGGGAATTTACTGAAGCTTTCTTT. Its protein product is CASSSLRDREFTEAFF. V gene TRBV11-2 combines with J gene TRBJ1-1; 9 positions match TRBD1. With 4 bases clipped from V and 5 bases from J, the junction kept 11 bases outside the gene matches. The germline gives CDR1 SGHAT, CDR2 FQNNGV. The CDR3 runs to 16 residues. Together with reference TRBV11-2 and TRBJ1-1, the CDR3 gives the full variable domain: EAGVAQSPRYKIIEKRQSVAFWCNPISGHATLYWYQQILGQGPKLLIQFQNNGVVDDSQLPKDRFSAERLKGVDSTLKIQPAKLEDSAVYLCASSSLRDREFTEAFFGQGTRLTVV.

V and J are TRBV6-1 and TRBJ1-2; D ambiguous. Deletions cut 8 bases from V and 8 bases from J, with 21 bases between. The V gene's germline CDR1 is MNHNS and CDR2 SASEGT. The CDR3 covers 14 residues. CDR3: CASYQAGVLRGYTF. The CDR3 nucleotides are TGTGCCAGCTACCAAGCGGGAGTCTTAAGGGGCTACACCTTC.

The chain combines TRBV7-8 with TRBJ1-3, with a tentative D call TRBD1 (5 bases). The CDR3 spans 18 residues. The V end was cut by 2 bases, the J end by 1 base, with 18 bases between. Germline assignment: CDR1 SGHVS and CDR2 FQNEAQ. The CDR3 nucleotides read TGTGCCAGCAGCTTAAGGCTGACGGAGGGGCCTTCTGGAAACACCATATATTTT. Its translation: CASSLRLTEGPSGNTIYF.

J is TRBJ2-3 and V is TRBV7-9; 7 bases align to TRBD2. Germline values: CDR1 SEHNR, CDR2 FQNEAQ (reference sequence). CDR3 size: 12 residues. V was pared by 4 bases and J by 7 bases, with 2 bases of the junction left unmatched. The CDR3 DNA follows: TGTGCCAGCAGCTGGGAGGGGAATACGCAGTATTTT. This codes for CASSWEGNTQYF.

The J gene is TRBJ2-6, the V gene TRBV19; D gene uncertain. Germline-derived CDR1 and CDR2 are LNHDA and SQIVND (reference sequence). The CDR3 spans 14 residues. The ends were cut back, 3 bases at V and 4 bases at J, with 7 bases in the middle. CDR3 sequence (DNA): TGTGCCAGTAGTATGGGTACGGGGGCCAACGTCCTGACTTTC. Amino acids: CASSMGTGANVLTF.

The V and J genes are TRBV28 and TRBJ2-2; 9 bases are a match to TRBD2. J gave up 5 bases and V 5 bases, and 3 bases lay outside the gene matches. The germline CDR1 and CDR2 sequences are MDHEN and SYDVKM. The CDR3 is 14 amino acids. Here the CDR3 reads CASSILAGTGELFF. CDR3 coding DNA: TGTGCCAGCAGTATCCTAGCGGGAACCGGGGAGCTGTTTTTT. Combining the CDR3 with reference TRBV28 and TRBJ2-2 gives the whole variable domain DVKVTQSSRYLVKRTGEKVFLECVQDMDHENMFWYRQDPGLGLRLIYFSYDVKMKEKGDIPEGYSVSREKKERFSLILESASTNQTSMYLCASSILAGTGELFFGEGSRLTVL.

This chain uses TRBV7-2 with TRBJ2-3; possible D gene TRBD1, 6 bases. V was cut by 4 bases and J by 4 bases, with 15 bases left in between. The CDR3 extends over 15 amino acids. CDR1 SGHTA and CDR2 FQGNSA come from the germline V gene. Here the CDR3 reads CASSSQGAVSDTQYF. For the CDR3, the DNA is TGTGCCAGCAGCTCACAGGGCGCAGTTTCAGATACGCAGTATTTT. Together with reference TRBV7-2 and TRBJ2-3, the CDR3 gives the full variable domain: GAGVSQSPSNKVTEKGKDVELRCDPISGHTALYWYRQSLGQGLEFLIYFQGNSAPDKSGLPSDRFSAERTGGSVSTLTIQRTQQEDSAVYLCASSSQGAVSDTQYFGPGTRLTVL.

The chain employs TRBV7-8 and TRBJ1-3; 9 nucleotides match TRBD1. The germline CDR1 and CDR2 sequences are SGHVS and FQNEAQ. Trimming took 6 bases from V and 3 from J; bases not matched to a gene: 6. This CDR3 is 15 amino acids long. CDR3 DNA sequence: TGTGCCAGCAGGTCAACAGGGGGCTTTGGAAACACCATATATTTT. It encodes CASRSTGGFGNTIYF.

J is TRBJ1-2 and V is TRBV25-1; 9 bases align to TRBD1. Germline loops: CDR1 MGHDK, CDR2 SYGVNS. The CDR3 extends over 16 amino acids. Trimming took 3 bases from V and 6 from J; bases not matched to a gene: 11. Here the CDR3 reads CASSDPRTGDANGYTF. In nucleotides, the CDR3 is TGTGCCAGCAGTGATCCCCGGACAGGGGATGCGAATGGCTACACCTTC.